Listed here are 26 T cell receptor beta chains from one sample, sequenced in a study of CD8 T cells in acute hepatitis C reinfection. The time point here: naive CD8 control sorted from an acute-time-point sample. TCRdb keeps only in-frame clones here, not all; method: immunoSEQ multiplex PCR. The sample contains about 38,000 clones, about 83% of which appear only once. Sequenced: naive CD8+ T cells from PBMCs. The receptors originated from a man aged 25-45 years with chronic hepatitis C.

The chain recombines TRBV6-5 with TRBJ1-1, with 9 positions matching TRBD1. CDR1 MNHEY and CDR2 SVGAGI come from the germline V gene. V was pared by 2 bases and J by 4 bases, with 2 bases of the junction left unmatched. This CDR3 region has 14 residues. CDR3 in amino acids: CASSYTTGGTEAFF. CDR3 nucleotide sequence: TGTGCCAGCAGTTACACGACAGGGGGCACTGAAGCTTTCTTT.

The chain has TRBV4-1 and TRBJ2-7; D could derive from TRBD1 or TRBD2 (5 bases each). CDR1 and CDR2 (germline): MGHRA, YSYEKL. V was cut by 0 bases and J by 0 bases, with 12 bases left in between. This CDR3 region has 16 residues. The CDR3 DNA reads TGCGCCAGCAGCCAAGATTGGGACGGAATCTCCTACGAGCAGTACTTC. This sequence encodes CASSQDWDGISYEQYF.

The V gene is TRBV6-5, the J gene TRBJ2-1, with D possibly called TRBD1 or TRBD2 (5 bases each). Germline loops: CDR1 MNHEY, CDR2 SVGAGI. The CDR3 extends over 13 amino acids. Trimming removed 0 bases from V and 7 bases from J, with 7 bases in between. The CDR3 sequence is CASSYSRGNEQFF. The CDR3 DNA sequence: TGTGCCAGCAGTTACTCGAGGGGAAATGAGCAGTTCTTC.

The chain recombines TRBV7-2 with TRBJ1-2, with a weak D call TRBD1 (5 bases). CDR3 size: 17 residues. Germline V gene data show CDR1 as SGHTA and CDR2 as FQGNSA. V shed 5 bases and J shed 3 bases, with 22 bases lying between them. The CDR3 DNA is TGTGCCAGCAGCGTATTATGGCGCCAGGGTTCGGACTATGGCTACACCTTC. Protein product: CASSVLWRQGSDYGYTF.

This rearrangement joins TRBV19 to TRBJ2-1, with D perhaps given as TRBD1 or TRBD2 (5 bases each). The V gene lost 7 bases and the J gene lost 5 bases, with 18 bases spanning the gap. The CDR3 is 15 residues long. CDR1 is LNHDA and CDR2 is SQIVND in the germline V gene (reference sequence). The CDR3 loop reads CASTGTGLGDNEQFF. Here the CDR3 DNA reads TGTGCCAGTACTGGAACAGGTTTGGGGGACAATGAGCAGTTCTTC.

The CDR3, as DNA: TGCAGCGTTGAGATCGACAGGGTGGGAGAGACCCAGTACTTC. Amino acids: CSVEIDRVGETQYF. This chain links TRBV29-1 with TRBJ2-5; 7 bases are a match to TRBD1. V dropped 3 bases and J dropped 4; count of bases not matched to a gene: 8. The CDR3 loop spans 14 amino acids. The germline V gene encodes CDR1 SQVTM and CDR2 ANQGSEA.

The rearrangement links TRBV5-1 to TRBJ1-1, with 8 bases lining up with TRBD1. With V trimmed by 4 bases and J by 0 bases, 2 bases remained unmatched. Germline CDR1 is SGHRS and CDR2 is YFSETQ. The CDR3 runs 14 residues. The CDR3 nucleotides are TGCGCCAGCAGCCTGGGACAGGTGAACACTGAAGCTTTCTTT. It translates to CASSLGQVNTEAFF.

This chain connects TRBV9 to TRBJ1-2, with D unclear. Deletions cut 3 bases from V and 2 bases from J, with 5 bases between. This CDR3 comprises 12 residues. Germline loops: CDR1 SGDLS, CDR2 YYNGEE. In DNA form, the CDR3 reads TGTGCCAGCAGCGGAGGGAACTATGGCTACACCTTC. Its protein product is CASSGGNYGYTF.

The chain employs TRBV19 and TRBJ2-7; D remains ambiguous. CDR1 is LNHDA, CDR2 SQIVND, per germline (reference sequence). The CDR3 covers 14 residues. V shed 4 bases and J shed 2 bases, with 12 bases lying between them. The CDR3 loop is CASSTQYDAYEQYF. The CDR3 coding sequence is TGTGCCAGTAGTACGCAGTATGACGCCTACGAGCAGTACTTC.

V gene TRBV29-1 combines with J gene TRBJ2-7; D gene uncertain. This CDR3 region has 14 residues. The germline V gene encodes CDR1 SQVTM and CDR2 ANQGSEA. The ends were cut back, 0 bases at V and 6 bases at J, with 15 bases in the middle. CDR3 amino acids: CSVEDYGSSGEQYF. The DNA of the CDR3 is TGCAGCGTTGAAGATTACGGGTCTTCGGGCGAGCAGTACTTC.

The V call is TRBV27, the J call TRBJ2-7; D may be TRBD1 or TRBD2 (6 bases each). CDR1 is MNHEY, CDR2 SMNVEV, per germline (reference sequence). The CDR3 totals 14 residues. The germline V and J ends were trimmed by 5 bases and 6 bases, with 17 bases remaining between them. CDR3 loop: CASSQGTPTGEQYF. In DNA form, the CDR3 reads TGTGCCAGCAGTCAGGGGACTCCTACGGGCGAGCAGTACTTC.

CDR3 nucleotide sequence: TGTGCCATCCCATCGGACTGGACCGGGGAGCAGTACTTC. This gives the protein CAIPSDWTGEQYF. The genes are TRBV6-1 and TRBJ2-7, with D tentatively TRBD2 (5 bases). Germline CDR1 is MNHNS and CDR2 is SASEGT. The V end was cut by 10 bases, the J end by 7 bases, with 20 bases between. The CDR3 runs to 13 residues.

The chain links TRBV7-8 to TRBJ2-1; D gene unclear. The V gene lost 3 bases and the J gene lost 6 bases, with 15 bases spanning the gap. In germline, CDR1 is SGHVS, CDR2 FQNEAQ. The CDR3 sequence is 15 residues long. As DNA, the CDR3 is TGTGCCAGCAGCTTCGCCAGTGTAGCAATCAATGAGCAGTTCTTC. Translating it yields CASSFASVAINEQFF.

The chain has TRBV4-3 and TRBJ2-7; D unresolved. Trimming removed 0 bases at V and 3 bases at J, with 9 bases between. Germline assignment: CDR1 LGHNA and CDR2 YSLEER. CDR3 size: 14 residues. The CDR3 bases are TGCGCCAGCAGCCAAGATATGTCCTTCTACGAGCAGTACTTC. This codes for CASSQDMSFYEQYF.

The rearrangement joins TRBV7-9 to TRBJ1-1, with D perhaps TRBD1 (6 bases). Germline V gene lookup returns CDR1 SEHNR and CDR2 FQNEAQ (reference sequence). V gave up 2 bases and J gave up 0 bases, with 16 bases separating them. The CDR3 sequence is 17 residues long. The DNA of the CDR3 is TGTGCCAGCAGCTTAATAGGTGAGGGGGTCGTGAACACTGAAGCTTTCTTT. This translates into CASSLIGEGVVNTEAFF.

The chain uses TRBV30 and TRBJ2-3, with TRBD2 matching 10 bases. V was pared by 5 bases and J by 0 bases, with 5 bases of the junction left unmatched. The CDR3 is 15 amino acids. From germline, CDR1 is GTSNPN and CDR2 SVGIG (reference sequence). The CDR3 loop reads CAWGAGGTSTDTQYF. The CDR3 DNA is TGTGCCTGGGGAGCGGGGGGGACTAGCACAGATACGCAGTATTTT.

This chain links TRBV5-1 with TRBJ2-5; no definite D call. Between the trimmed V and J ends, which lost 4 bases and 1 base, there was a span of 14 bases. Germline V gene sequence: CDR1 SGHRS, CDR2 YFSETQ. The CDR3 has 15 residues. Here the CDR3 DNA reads TGCGCCAGCAGCCCAAAGGACCAACTCCAAGAGACCCAGTACTTC. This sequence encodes CASSPKDQLQETQYF.

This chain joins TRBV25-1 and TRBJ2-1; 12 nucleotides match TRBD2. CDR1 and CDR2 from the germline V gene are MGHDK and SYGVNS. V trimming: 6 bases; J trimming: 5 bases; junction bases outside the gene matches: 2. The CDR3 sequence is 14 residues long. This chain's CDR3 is CASSGLAGHNEQFF. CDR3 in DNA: TGTGCCAGCAGCGGACTAGCGGGACACAATGAGCAGTTCTTC.

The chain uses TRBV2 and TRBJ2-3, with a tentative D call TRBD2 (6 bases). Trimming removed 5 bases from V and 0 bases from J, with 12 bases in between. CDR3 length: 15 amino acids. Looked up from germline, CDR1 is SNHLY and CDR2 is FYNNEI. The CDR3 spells CASSPGVTSTDTQYF. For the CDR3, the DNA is TGTGCCAGCAGTCCGGGAGTTACTAGCACAGATACGCAGTATTTT.

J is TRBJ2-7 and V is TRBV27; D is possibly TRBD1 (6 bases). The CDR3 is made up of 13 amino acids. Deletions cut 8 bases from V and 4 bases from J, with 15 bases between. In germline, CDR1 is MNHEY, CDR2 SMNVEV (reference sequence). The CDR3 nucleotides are TGTGCCAGCTCCCAGGGGCTCCATTACGAGCAGTACTTC. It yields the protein CASSQGLHYEQYF.

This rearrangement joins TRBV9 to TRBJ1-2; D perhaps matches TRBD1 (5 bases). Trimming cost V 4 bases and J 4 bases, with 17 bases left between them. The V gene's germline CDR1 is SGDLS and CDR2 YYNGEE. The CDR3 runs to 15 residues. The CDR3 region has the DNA TGTGCCAGCAGCCATCAAGGGGAGGAGATCTATGGCTACACCTTC. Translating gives CASSHQGEEIYGYTF.

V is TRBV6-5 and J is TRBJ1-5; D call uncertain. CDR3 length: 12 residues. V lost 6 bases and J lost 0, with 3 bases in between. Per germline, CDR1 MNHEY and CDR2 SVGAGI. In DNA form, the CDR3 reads TGTGCCAGCAGCGATAGCAATCAGCCCCAGCATTTT. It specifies CASSDSNQPQHF.

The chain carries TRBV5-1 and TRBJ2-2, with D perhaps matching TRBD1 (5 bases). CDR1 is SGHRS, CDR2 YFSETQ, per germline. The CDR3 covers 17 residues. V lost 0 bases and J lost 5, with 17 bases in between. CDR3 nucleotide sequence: TGCGCCAGCAGCTTGGACCGGCAGGGTGTGAGGACCGGGGAGCTGTTTTTT. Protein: CASSLDRQGVRTGELFF.

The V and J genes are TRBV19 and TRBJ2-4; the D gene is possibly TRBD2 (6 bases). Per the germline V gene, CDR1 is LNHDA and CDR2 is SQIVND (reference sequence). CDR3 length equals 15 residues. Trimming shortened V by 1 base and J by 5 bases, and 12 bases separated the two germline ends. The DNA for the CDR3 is TGTGCCAGTAGTATAGTACGGGAGCTGGAAAACATTCAGTACTTC. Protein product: CASSIVRELENIQYF.

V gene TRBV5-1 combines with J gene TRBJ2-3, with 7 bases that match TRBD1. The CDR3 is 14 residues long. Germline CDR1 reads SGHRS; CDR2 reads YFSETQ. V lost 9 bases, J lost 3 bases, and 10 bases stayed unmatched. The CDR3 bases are TGCGCCACCCGACAGGGTGGAGGTACAGATACGCAGTATTTT. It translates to CATRQGGGTDTQYF.

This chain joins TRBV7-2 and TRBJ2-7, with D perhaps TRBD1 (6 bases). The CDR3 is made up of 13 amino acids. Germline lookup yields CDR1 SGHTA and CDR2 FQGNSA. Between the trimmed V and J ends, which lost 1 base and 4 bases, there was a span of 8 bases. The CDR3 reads CASSLEGHYEQYF. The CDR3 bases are TGTGCCAGCAGCTTAGAGGGACATTACGAGCAGTACTTC.